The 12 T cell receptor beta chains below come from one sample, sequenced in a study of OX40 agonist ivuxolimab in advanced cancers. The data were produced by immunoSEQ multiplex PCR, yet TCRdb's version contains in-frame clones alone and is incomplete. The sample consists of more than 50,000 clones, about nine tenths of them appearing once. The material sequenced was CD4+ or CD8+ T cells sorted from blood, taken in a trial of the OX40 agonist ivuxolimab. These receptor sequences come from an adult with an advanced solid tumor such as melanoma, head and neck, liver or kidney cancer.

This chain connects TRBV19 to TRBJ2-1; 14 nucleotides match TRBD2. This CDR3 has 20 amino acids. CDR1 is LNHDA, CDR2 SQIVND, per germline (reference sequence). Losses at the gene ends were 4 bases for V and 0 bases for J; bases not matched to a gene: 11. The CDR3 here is CASSRTLGLAGVSSYNEQFF. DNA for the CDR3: TGTGCCAGTAGTAGAACCCTGGGACTAGCGGGGGTGAGCTCCTACAATGAGCAGTTCTTC.

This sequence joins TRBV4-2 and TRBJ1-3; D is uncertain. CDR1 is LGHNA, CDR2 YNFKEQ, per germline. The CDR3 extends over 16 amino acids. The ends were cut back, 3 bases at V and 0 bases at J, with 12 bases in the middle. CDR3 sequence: CASSQNTLSSGNTIYF. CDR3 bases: TGTGCCAGCAGCCAGAACACGTTGAGCTCTGGAAACACCATATATTTT.

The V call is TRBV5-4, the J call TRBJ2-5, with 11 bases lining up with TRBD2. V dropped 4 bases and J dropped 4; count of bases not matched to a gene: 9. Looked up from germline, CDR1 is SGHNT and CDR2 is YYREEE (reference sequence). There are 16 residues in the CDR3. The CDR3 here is CASSPLAGARVETQYF. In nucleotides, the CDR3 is TGTGCCAGCAGCCCACTAGCGGGAGCTCGTGTAGAGACCCAGTACTTC.

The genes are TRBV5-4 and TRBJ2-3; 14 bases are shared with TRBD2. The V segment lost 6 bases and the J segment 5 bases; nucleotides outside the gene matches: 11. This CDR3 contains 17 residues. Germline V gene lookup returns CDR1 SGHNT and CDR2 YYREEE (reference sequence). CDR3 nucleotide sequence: TGTGCCAGCAACCTGAGACTAGCGGGGGGGCGAGGAGATACGCAGTATTTT. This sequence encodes CASNLRLAGGRGDTQYF.

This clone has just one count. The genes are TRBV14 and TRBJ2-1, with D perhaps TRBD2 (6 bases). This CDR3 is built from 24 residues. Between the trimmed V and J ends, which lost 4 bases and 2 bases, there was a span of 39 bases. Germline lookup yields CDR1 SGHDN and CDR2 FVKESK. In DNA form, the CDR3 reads TGTGCCAGCAGCCCCCCTCCGGGAGACCCATGGTCCCAAGGCTCCAGAACAACCTACAATGAGCAGTTCTTC. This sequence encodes CASSPPPGDPWSQGSRTTYNEQFF.

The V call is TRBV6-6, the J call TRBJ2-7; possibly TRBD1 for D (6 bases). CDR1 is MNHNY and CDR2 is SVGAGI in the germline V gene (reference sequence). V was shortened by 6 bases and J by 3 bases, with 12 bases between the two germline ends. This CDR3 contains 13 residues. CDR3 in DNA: TGTGCCAGCAGGGAGACAGGAATCTACGAGCAGTACTTC. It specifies CASRETGIYEQYF.

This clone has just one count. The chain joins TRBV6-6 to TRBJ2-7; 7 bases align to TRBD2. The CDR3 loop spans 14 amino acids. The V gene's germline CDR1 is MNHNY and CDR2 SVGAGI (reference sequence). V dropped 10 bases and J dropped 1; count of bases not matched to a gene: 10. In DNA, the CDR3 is TGTGCCACGGATGCTAGCGGAGTTTCCTACGAGCAGTACTTC. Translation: CATDASGVSYEQYF.

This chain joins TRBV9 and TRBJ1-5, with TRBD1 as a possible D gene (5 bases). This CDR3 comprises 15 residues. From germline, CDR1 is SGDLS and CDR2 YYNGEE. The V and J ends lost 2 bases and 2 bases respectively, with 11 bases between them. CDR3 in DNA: TGTGCCAGCAGCGTCGGGGCAGAGGGCAATCAGCCCCAGCATTTT. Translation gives CASSVGAEGNQPQHF.

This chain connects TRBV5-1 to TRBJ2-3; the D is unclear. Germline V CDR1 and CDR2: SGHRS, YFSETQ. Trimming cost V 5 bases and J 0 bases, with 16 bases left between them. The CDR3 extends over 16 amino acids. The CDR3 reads CASRPYSAPSTDTQYF. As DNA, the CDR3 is TGCGCCAGCAGACCTTACTCAGCGCCTAGCACAGATACGCAGTATTTT.

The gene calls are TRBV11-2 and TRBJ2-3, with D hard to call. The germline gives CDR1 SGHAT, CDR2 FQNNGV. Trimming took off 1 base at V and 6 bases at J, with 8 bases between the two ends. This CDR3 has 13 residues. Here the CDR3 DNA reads TGTGCCAGCAGCTTAGCCCTCTATGATACGCAGTATTTT. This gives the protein CASSLALYDTQYF.

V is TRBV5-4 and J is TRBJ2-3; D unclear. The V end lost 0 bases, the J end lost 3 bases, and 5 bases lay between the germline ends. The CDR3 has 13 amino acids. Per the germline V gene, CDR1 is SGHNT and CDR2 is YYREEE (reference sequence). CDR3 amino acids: CASSLVGTDTQYF. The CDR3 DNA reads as TGTGCCAGCAGCTTGGTGGGAACAGATACGCAGTATTTT.

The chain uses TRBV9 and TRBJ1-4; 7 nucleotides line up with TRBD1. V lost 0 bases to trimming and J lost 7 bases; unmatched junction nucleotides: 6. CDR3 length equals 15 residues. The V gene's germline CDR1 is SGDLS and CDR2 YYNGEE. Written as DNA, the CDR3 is TGTGCCAGCAGCGTAGACAACAGGGGTGGTGAAAAACTGTTTTTT. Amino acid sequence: CASSVDNRGGEKLFF. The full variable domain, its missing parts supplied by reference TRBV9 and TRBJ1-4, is DSGVTQTPKHLITATGQRVTLRCSPRSGDLSVYWYQQSLDQGLQFLIQYYNGEERAKGNILERFSAQQFPDLHSELNLSSLELGDSALYFCASSVDNRGGEKLFFGSGTQLSVL.